The clone carrying this T cell receptor (beta chain) was seen many times. The antigen is undetermined. This record comes from a study of T cells in Graves' hyperthyroidism and ophthalmopathy. Study-level findings and limits: Researchers found most expanded thyroid clonotypes above 0.001 in blood as well.

Newly diagnosed patients aged 18 to 65 had hyperthyroidism of under 2 months' duration. Each diagnosis drew on symptoms, thyroxine, TRAb, thyroid ultrasound and orbital computed tomography findings. Source material for PBMCs was over 7.5 ml fresh peripheral blood. The CDR3 loop spans 15 amino acids. Trimming cost V 5 bases and J 6 bases, with 19 bases left between them. TCR beta CDR3 region amplification was performed from RNA transcripts. The TCR CDR3 was amplified in a first-round RT-PCR using the HTBI primer set. One entry per CDR3 protein results from TCRdb running MiXCR on the multiplex PCR reads. The sample lists around 350,000 distinct CDR3 sequences; roughly 19% were seen once.

The clonotype originates from a woman aged 18-30 years with Graves' hyperthyroidism. The chain has TRBV12-3 or TRBV12-4 and TRBJ1-1; D is unresolved. The sample comprised blood. CDR3 residues: CASSKMGFGRAEAFF. CDR3 sequence (DNA): TGTGCCAGCAGTAAAATGGGTTTCGGCAGAGCTGAAGCTTTCTTT.